One and the same sample provided the 4 T cell receptor beta chains below, sequenced in a study of T cell responses to AZD1222 COVID-19 vaccine. Sequencing was performed with immunoSEQ multiplex PCR; in TCRdb, only in-frame clones are kept and a portion is missing. There are roughly 70,000 clones in the sample; 88% occur only once, and roughly 5% lies in the top ten. Material: peripheral blood, obtained 28 days after the second dose of the MenACWY control vaccine. These receptors were taken from an adult who received the MenACWY meningococcal vaccine as a control.

This rearrangement joins TRBV7-9 to TRBJ2-7; 7 positions agree with TRBD1. Germline assignment: CDR1 SEHNR and CDR2 FQNEAQ (reference sequence). The ends lost 5 bases at V and 2 bases at J; junction bases unmatched: 6. This CDR3 contains 14 residues. CDR3: CASSPPGGTYEQYF. CDR3 DNA sequence: TGTGCCAGCAGCCCACCAGGGGGAACCTACGAGCAGTACTTC.

V is TRBV6-5 and J is TRBJ1-1; 8 nucleotides line up with TRBD1. V was clipped by 8 bases and J by 5 bases; unmatched bases: 13. The germline CDR1 and CDR2 sequences are MNHEY and SVGAGI. This CDR3 spans 15 amino acids. The CDR3: CASFGAQGARTEAFF. The CDR3 region has the DNA TGTGCCAGCTTTGGGGCCCAGGGGGCGCGGACTGAAGCTTTCTTT.

The chain uses TRBV20-1 and TRBJ1-3; no firm D call. CDR1 and CDR2 from the germline V gene are DFQATT and SNEGSKA (reference sequence). The V end was cut by 3 bases, the J end by 0 bases, with 6 bases between. The CDR3 has 13 residues. Here the CDR3 DNA reads TGCAGTGCTAGTCCAGGCTCTGGAAACACCATATATTTT. Its protein product is CSASPGSGNTIYF.

The chain recombines TRBV18 with TRBJ2-7, with D possibly matching TRBD1 (5 bases). The CDR3 runs to 15 residues. Germline CDR1 reads KGHSH; CDR2 reads LQKENI. Trimming removed 5 bases from V and 1 base from J, with 15 bases in between. The CDR3 sequence: CASSFQGIKSYEQYF. CDR3 nucleotides: TGTGCCAGCTCATTTCAGGGAATTAAGTCCTACGAGCAGTACTTC.